The rows below give T cell receptor beta chains drawn from one sample of a study of breast tumors, draining lymph nodes, adjacent tissues. TCRdb re-called the multiplex PCR reads with MiXCR, one entry per CDR3 protein. The sample holds 70,000 or so distinct CDR3 sequences, roughly two fifths seen once. The sample taken for sequencing was breast tumor tissue. These receptors originate from a female donor with breast cancer. Some clones in this sample may be carry-over from other donors' samples. CDR3s include the opening cysteine and the closing phenylalanine or tryptophan. D genes are given only for firm matches. For some rows the clone size is stated as once, few or many, or as a class when expanded; others skip it.

abundance,d_gene,v_gene,j_gene,CDR3nt,CDR3aa
many,-,TRBV5-1,TRBJ1-6,TGCGCCAGCAGCTTGGCCTTAGGGGCCAGCTCCTATAATTCACCCCTCCACTTT,CASSLALGASSYNSPLHF
-,TRBD1,TRBV4-2,TRBJ1-4,TGTGCCAGCAGCCCCCCGGGACAGGTTAATGAAAAACTGTTTTTT,CASSPPGQVNEKLFF
many,-,TRBV5-6,TRBJ2-1,TGTGCCAGCAGCGCCTGGGGGTTAGAGCAGTTCTTC,CASSAWGLEQFF
-,TRBD2,TRBV7-6,TRBJ2-5,TGTGCCAGCAGCTTATACAGCGGGGAAGAGACCCAGTACTTC,CASSLYSGEETQYF
many,-,TRBV7-8,TRBJ2-5,TGTGCCAGCAGCTGGGGGCTAGCGGAGACCCAGTACTTC,CASSWGLAETQYF
once,TRBD2,TRBV7-6,TRBJ2-7,TGTGCCAGCAGCTTAGGGGAAGCGGGAGGCAGGGTCTTCGAGCAGTACTTC,CASSLGEAGGRVFEQYF
-,-,TRBV12-3/TRBV12-4,TRBJ1-5,TGTGCCAGCAGTTTAGGGGTGCAGCCCCAGCATTTT,CASSLGVQPQHF
-,-,TRBV11-3,TRBJ1-6,TGTGCCAGCAGCTTAGAAGGACAGCGAAGCTCACCCCTCCACTTT,CASSLEGQRSSPLHF
-,TRBD2,TRBV29-1,TRBJ2-1,TGCAGCGTTGAAGTAGCGGGGGGGCGAAGATACTACAATGAGCAGTTCTTC,CSVEVAGGRRYYNEQFF
once,-,TRBV19,TRBJ2-2,TGTGCCAGTAGCTTCCTCGGGGAGCTGTTTTTT,CASSFLGELFF
few,TRBD1,TRBV20-1,TRBJ1-3,TGCAGTGCTAGAGATCTAGGGACAGGGAACACCATATATTTT,CSARDLGTGNTIYF
medium-sized,-,TRBV7-7,TRBJ1-6,TGTGCTAGCAGCGCCTCGAATAATTCACCCCTCCACTTT,CASSASNNSPLHF
many,-,TRBV20-1,TRBJ1-4,TGCAGTGCTAGTAGACGAGGACGGTTGAATGAAAAACTGTTTTTT,CSASRRGRLNEKLFF
many,-,TRBV4-1,TRBJ2-1,TGCGCCAGCAGCGCCAGATGGGTCCTACAGCAGTTCTTC,CASSARWVLQQFF
many,-,TRBV6-5,TRBJ2-5,TGTGCCAGCAGGGAGGGGGGGCCGGGGCAGACCCAGTACTTC,CASREGGPGQTQYF
few,TRBD2,TRBV6-2/TRBV6-3,TRBJ2-5,TGTGCCAGCAGTCACTCGATATCTGGCCCGACTAGCGGGTACCAAGAGACCCAGTACTTC,CASSHSISGPTSGYQETQYF
once,-,TRBV20-1,TRBJ2-5,TGCAGTGCTACAAGACGGGGGCTAAGTCAAGAGACCCAGTGCTTC,CSATRRGLSQETQCF
many,-,TRBV6-6,TRBJ2-7,TGTGCCAGCAGTTATCTGGCGGGGACCTCCTACGAGCAGTACTTC,CASSYLAGTSYEQYF
-,-,TRBV11-3,TRBJ1-1,TGTGCCAGCAGTTTAGAGTTGAACACTGAAGCTTTCTTT,CASSLELNTEAFF
many,-,TRBV7-6,TRBJ2-1,TGTGCCAGCAGCTTAGAGGCTAGGAGGACAACTGAGCAGTTCTTC,CASSLEARRTTEQFF
-,TRBD1,TRBV25-1,TRBJ1-5,TGTGCCAGCAGTGCTAGAGTCCAGGAAGGGGGCAAGAATCAGCCCCAGCATTTT,CASSARVQEGGKNQPQHF
many,TRBD1,TRBV5-1,TRBJ2-7,TGCGCCAGCAGCTTGGCCGAAGGGGGCGCGCAGTACTTC,CASSLAEGGAQYF
-,-,TRBV20-1,TRBJ2-1,TGCAGTGCTAGAGACCCGGCGGGACGGAAATTCCACAATGAGCAGTTCTTC,CSARDPAGRKFHNEQFF
-,TRBD1,TRBV24-1,TRBJ2-1,TGTGCCACATCGCGGACAGGTGTCGATGAGCAGTTCTTC,CATSRTGVDEQFF
-,-,TRBV30,TRBJ2-3,TGTGCCTGGACAATGGGGTTGGGCTCTAACACAGATACGCAGTATTTT,CAWTMGLGSNTDTQYF
many,-,TRBV10-3,TRBJ2-1,TGTGCCACCAAACCTTGGAGTGAGAGAGTCGACAATGAGCAGTTCTTC,CATKPWSERVDNEQFF
-,TRBD2,TRBV11-2,TRBJ2-5,TGTGCCAGCAGCTTAGGGGGGACTAGCGGGGGGACCCGGTACTTC,CASSLGGTSGGTRYF
many,-,TRBV7-7,TRBJ2-5,TGTGCTAGCAGCTTAGGGTTAGGGACCCCTCGGGAGACCCAGTACTTC,CASSLGLGTPRETQYF
-,TRBD1,TRBV25-1,TRBJ2-2,TGTGCCAGCAGTGACCGACCACAGGGGGGGGAGCTGTTTTTT,CASSDRPQGGELFF
many,TRBD1,TRBV7-6,TRBJ2-7,TGTGCCAGCAGCCCCCGGACAGGGTTTGGCGAGCAGTACTTC,CASSPRTGFGEQYF
-,-,TRBV5-5,TRBJ2-7,TGTGCCAGCAGCTTTGGAGGGGGTGACTCCTACGAGCAGTACTTC,CASSFGGGDSYEQYF
many,TRBD2,TRBV9,TRBJ2-5,TGTGCCAGCAGCGTAGCTACGGCTAGCGGGGGGGTCTCCCAAGAGACCCAGTACTTC,CASSVATASGGVSQETQYF
many,TRBD2,TRBV20-1,TRBJ2-3,TGCAGTGCTAGAGGGGTCCCAGGACTAGCGGGTGTTGGTACGCAGTATTTT,CSARGVPGLAGVGTQYF
many,TRBD2,TRBV6-2/TRBV6-3,TRBJ2-2,TGTGCCAGCAGTCCCCAACTAGCGGGAGTGGACACCGGGGAGCTGTTTTTT,CASSPQLAGVDTGELFF
-,-,TRBV15,TRBJ2-7,TGCGCCACCAGCGAGGAGGTCGGGGGCTGCGAGCAGTACTTC,CATSEEVGGCEQYF
once,-,TRBV6-1,TRBJ2-5,TGTGCCAGTAGTACAGGAGTGCAAGAGACCCAGTACTTC,CASSTGVQETQYF
-,-,TRBV20-1,TRBJ1-2,TGCAGTGCGAGCAGGGGAGGTAGCTATGGCTACACCTTC,CSASRGGSYGYTF
many,TRBD2,TRBV19,TRBJ2-1,TGTGCCAGTAGCCCGTTTGTAGCGGGGAACAATGAGCAGTTCTTC,CASSPFVAGNNEQFF
-,-,TRBV6-2/TRBV6-3,TRBJ1-1,TGTGCCAGCAGTTTGGGGACTGAAGCTTTCTTT,CASSLGTEAFF
many,-,TRBV6-2/TRBV6-3,TRBJ2-1,TGTGCCAGCAGTTCGGGACCCTTTATGAGGGAGCAGTTCTTC,CASSSGPFMREQFF
many,-,TRBV5-1,TRBJ2-6,TGCGCCAGCAGCTTGAGTGGGGCTGGGGCCAACGTCCTGACTTTC,CASSLSGAGANVLTF
-,TRBD1,TRBV19,TRBJ2-3,TGTGCCGGCAGTAAAGGGACAGGGGCCCCAGATACGCAGTATTTT,CAGSKGTGAPDTQYF
many,-,TRBV6-4,TRBJ2-2,TGTGCCAGCTCCCAGGGCCGGAACACCGGGGAGCTGTTTTTT,CASSQGRNTGELFF